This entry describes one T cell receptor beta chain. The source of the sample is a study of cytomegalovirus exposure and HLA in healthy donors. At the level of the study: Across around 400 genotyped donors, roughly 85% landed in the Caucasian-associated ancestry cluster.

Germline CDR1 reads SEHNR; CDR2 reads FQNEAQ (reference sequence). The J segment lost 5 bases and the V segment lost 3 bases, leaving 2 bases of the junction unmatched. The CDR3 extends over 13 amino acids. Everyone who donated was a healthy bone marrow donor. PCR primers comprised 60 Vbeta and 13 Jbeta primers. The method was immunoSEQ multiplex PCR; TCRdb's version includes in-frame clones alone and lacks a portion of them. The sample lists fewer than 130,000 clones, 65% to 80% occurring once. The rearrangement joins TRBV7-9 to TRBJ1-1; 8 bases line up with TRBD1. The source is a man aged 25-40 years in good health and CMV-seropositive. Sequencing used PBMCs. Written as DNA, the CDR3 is TGTGCCAGCAGCTTCCAGGGGGCGACTGAAGCTTTCTTT. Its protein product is CASSFQGATEAFF.